A selection of T cell receptor beta chains follows, all from one sample in a study of sequential checkpoint blockade in melanoma. The repertoire was sequenced with immunoSEQ multiplex PCR; TCRdb's copy has only in-frame clones and lacks some. The sample yields 15,000 to 20,000 clones, about two thirds seen once. The source material was CD8+ T cells sorted from blood (inferred from file names), sampled from a patient given nivolumab and ipilimumab in sequence. These receptors were taken from a human donor with melanoma. Each CDR3 is given with its conserved first and last residue.

>TRBV4-2|TRBJ2-3
CASSPRTGGDTDTQYF
>TRBV7-9|TRBJ2-1
CASSSLRGQGYNEQFF
>TRBV7-9|TRBJ2-7
CASSLAGGYEQYF
>TRBV9|TRBJ1-2
CASSAGTGNWDLYGYTF
>TRBV7-2|TRBJ2-7
CASSEGGLREQYF
>TRBV9|TRBJ1-6
CASSVEGLGHGTLHF
>TRBV15|TRBJ2-2
CATSRVGGDRYTGELFF
>TRBV6-4|TRBJ2-1
CASSSSGGMNNEQFF
>TRBV19|TRBJ1-1
CASSIGWGLNTEAFF
>TRBV5-5|TRBJ1-3
CASSQVDRGSTIYF
>TRBV28|TRBJ1-4
CASSFLDGRNEKLFF
>TRBV29-1|TRBJ2-7
CSVDDGGYEQYF
>TRBV10-3|TRBJ1-1
CAISEWPGDTEAFF
>TRBV5-6|TRBJ2-2
CASSFGRGIRNTGELFF
>TRBV10-1|TRBJ2-2
CASSESGSGGSGLGKLFF
>TRBV19|TRBJ1-3
CASRDRQGFSGNTIYF
>TRBV6-1|TRBJ1-1
CATATGENTEAFF
>TRBV7-9|TRBJ1-1
CASSYRTGTDETEAFF
>TRBV27|TRBJ2-7
CASSFGTGATYEQYF
>TRBV6-5|TRBJ1-1
CASSYGALNTEAFF
>TRBV11-2|TRBJ1-2
CASSPDGAYGYTF
>TRBV5-6|TRBJ2-7
CASSSEGGFSYEQYF
>TRBV6-5|TRBJ2-5
CASSAQGYETQYF
>TRBV19|TRBJ1-5
CASSIAPNRGHQPQHF
>TRBV13|TRBJ2-7
CASSLQDRVYEQYF
>TRBV5-1|TRBJ2-7
CASSSYAGGGEQYF
>TRBV7-2|TRBJ2-7
CASSLSRNEQYF
>TRBV6-1|TRBJ2-3
CASGEKETDTQYF
>TRBV19|TRBJ1-2
CASSTSENYGYTF
>TRBV6-5|TRBJ2-1
CASSSLGPSYNEQFF
>TRBV5-1|TRBJ2-5
CASSLEEGALGETQYF
>TRBV15|TRBJ1-1
CATSRETDRVDTEAFF
>TRBV28|TRBJ1-5
CASKTAHSNQPQHF
>TRBV5-8|TRBJ2-7
CASSLWAGWNEQYF
>TRBV5-1|TRBJ1-1
CASSLGGGYTEAFF
>TRBV9|TRBJ2-1
CASSPTVYYNEQFF
>TRBV7-6|TRBJ2-1
CASSPRGGVNSYNEQFF
>TRBV9|TRBJ2-7
CASSFGTGTYEQYF
>TRBV4-1|TRBJ1-4
CASSLDGRAGGANEKLFF
>TRBV4-1|TRBJ1-2
CASSPGNGYTF
>TRBV7-6|TRBJ2-5
CAGSLGGGSETQYF
>TRBV11-2|TRBJ1-1
CASSQEVRTEAFF
>TRBV19|TRBJ1-1
CASSMGRLEAFF
>TRBV5-5|TRBJ2-3
CASSPPATGDGTDTQYF
>TRBV5-6|TRBJ2-4
CASSYPGTGGSKNIQYF
>TRBV9|TRBJ2-2
CASSVPRDTTNTGELFF
>TRBV23-1|TRBJ2-1
CASSHHRENSYNEQFF
>TRBV4-2|TRBJ2-7
CASSPDSDSSYEQYF
>TRBV5-1|TRBJ2-7
CASSLSSAEKNYEQYF
>TRBV7-2|TRBJ2-7
CASSPGLATYEQYF
>TRBV28|TRBJ1-6
CASSLPGQGPLGDSPLHF
>TRBV27|TRBJ1-2
CASSLSEGWDGYTF
>TRBV6-5|TRBJ1-5
CASSYGISPREPQHF
>TRBV4-1|TRBJ2-7
CASSQGPDSRDEQYF
>TRBV5-1|TRBJ2-7
CASRFGWGGKIAYEQYF
>TRBV4-1|TRBJ1-2
CASSQEETGGFGYTF
>TRBV29-1|TRBJ2-1
CSVEGSNLQGSSYNEQFF